The clone carrying this T cell receptor (beta chain) has more than one count but fewer than ten. Its antigen is undetermined. The data are from a study of T cells in localized non-small cell lung cancer. The repertoire was sequenced with immunoSEQ multiplex PCR; TCRdb's copy has only in-frame clones and lacks some. The sample lists 20,000 to 30,000 clones, about 84% occurring once. The study, taken as a whole, reports: The greatest T cell clonality was found in uninvolved adjacent lung (higher than in tumor).

There are 16 residues in the CDR3. The trim removed 5 bases at V and 0 bases at J, leaving 5 bases unmatched. Germline values: CDR1 SEHNR, CDR2 FQNEAQ (reference sequence). The chain employs TRBV7-9 and TRBJ1-5; 9 bases map to TRBD1. The sample here was peripheral blood, taken before any cancer treatment. This receptor was identified in a man between 40 and 70 years old with stage III squamous cell lung carcinoma. The DNA for the CDR3 is TGTGCCAGCAGCCCCTGGACAGGGGATAGCAATCAGCCCCAGCATTTT. This translates into CASSPWTGDSNQPQHF. The full variable domain, in which reference TRBV7-9 and TRBJ1-5 provide the parts outside the CDR3, is DTGVSQNPRHKITKRGQNVTFRCDPISEHNRLYWYRQTLGQGPEFLTYFQNEAQLEKSRLLSDRFSAERPKGSFSTLEIQRTEQGDSAMYLCASSPWTGDSNQPQHFGDGTRLSIL.